This TCR beta chain derives from a study of vaccination effects on CD4 cells after COVID-19. Study context: Two doses of either BNT162b2 or mRNA-1273 were given to each participant. The study, taken as a whole, reports: Clones induced by infection and by vaccine showed marked clonal contraction late after vaccination.

Sequencing in the ViraFEST assay came after antigen-specific CD4+ T cells had been expanded with viral peptide pools, which were used to stimulate PBMC. Investigators separated out CD4+ T cells once more than nine days of culture had passed. Infection dated between March and December 2020, before the Alpha, Beta and Delta variants reached the United States. Culturing of 2 million to 2.5 million PBMC per well took place with around 10 IU/ml IL-2 and approximately 9.9 ug/ml peptides. Cultures had half their medium replaced with IL-2 medium on days 3 and 7. Germline V lookup: CDR1 SGDLS, CDR2 YYNGEE. V was trimmed by 4 bases and J by 6 bases, leaving 16 bases between them. The CDR3 is 15 residues long. TCRdb's copy holds only in-frame clones and misses some; the assay was immunoSEQ multiplex PCR. The sample records about 19,000 clones, 60% to 80% being singletons. Points on this clone: Its antigen is unknown.

The clonotype was recovered from a human donor who had a prior SARS-CoV-2 infection. Sequencing used CD4+ T cells from PBMCs cultured with SARS-CoV-2 spike peptides, obtained before COVID-19 vaccination. The chain couples TRBV9 to TRBJ2-2; a possible D gene is TRBD1 (6 bases). CDR3 bases: TGTGCCAGCAGCCCCAACAGGGTAGCAGCCGGGGAGCTGTTTTTT. Encoded protein: CASSPNRVAAGELFF.